The following is a T cell receptor (beta chain) sequence with its context. The antigen is undetermined. These data come from a study of CXCR3-negative and CXCR3-positive naive CD8 T cells. Study details: Total TRB output reached some 140 million reads, about 1.5 +/- 0.3 million per library.

CD45RO-CCR7+CD27+CD95- marked naive CD8+ T cells. Through 5' RACE with UMI labels, the TRB cDNA libraries were prepared. TCRdb reanalyzed the 5' RACE reads, giving one entry per CDR3 protein sequence and no DNA. Recorded for this sample: some 50,000 distinct CDR3 sequences. Overall study results and limits: Similarly elevated diversity marked both naive subsets, with memory CD8+ cells showing far lower diversity. Naive cells that were CXCR3-positive had more hydrophobic TRB CDR3s (compared with CXCR3-negative naive cells). Memory, not naive, CXCR3-negative and CXCR3-positive cells differed in TRBV-TRBJ usage.

Sequences were obtained from naive CXCR3+ CD8+ T cells from blood. Subset specified: CD45RO-CCR7+CD27+CD95- naive CD8+ T cells expressing CXCR3 (TNR3+). The sequence was collected from a human donor in good health. Some clones in this sample may be carry-over from other donors' samples.

The CDR3 sequence: CASSSWTGASEQYF. The chain uses TRBV12-3 or TRBV12-4 and TRBJ2-7; TCRdb's D call of TRBD1 is untestable without DNA. This CDR3 has 14 amino acids.